Each of the 15 T cell receptor beta chains below was sequenced from the same sample in a study of blood T cells in healthy people across ages. It was with a sample-barcoded 5' primer and a J-beta primer mix that a second PCR of roughly 7 to 11 cycles was run. TCRdb independently ran MiXCR on the 5' RACE reads; one entry per CDR3 protein. The profile shows about 1,500,000 distinct CDR3 sequences, about 40% of them singletons. The source material was blood. The receptors come from a woman between 18 and 29 years old in good health.

The rearrangement uses TRBV25-1 and TRBJ2-1, with 8 nucleotides matching TRBD2. The germline CDR1 and CDR2 sequences are MGHDK and SYGVNS. The CDR3 length is 16 residues. V was pared by 1 base and J by 4 bases, with 6 bases of the junction left unmatched. DNA of the CDR3: TGTGCCAGCAGTGAATTGGCGGGGGGTTTTTACAATGAGCAGTTCTTC. This sequence encodes CASSELAGGFYNEQFF.

In this sample, this clonotype turned up a few times. The rearrangement joins TRBV9 to TRBJ2-3; no firm D call. The CDR3 loop spans 12 amino acids. Germline V CDR1 and CDR2: SGDLS, YYNGEE. The ends were cut back, 3 bases at V and 4 bases at J, with 6 bases in the middle. CDR3 loop: CASSAVPDTQYF. In DNA, the CDR3 is TGTGCCAGCAGCGCAGTTCCAGATACGCAGTATTTT.

This clonotype showed up just a few times. CDR3 sequence (DNA): TGTGCCACCAGCAATCTCGGGGGAAGTAGCAATCAGCCCCAGCATTTT. Translation gives CATSNLGGSSNQPQHF. The chain recombines TRBV15 with TRBJ1-5; maybe TRBD1 (5 bases). Trimming cost V 4 bases and J 0 bases, with 13 bases left between them. CDR1 LNHNV and CDR2 YYDKDF come from the germline V gene (reference sequence). This CDR3 is 16 amino acids long.

This clonotype was seen a handful of times. The chain recombines TRBV6-6 with TRBJ2-3, with D possibly TRBD2 on 5 matching bases. The CDR3 is 11 amino acids. Trimming shortened V by 5 bases and J by 11 bases, and 11 bases separated the two germline ends. Per the germline V gene, CDR1 is MNHNY and CDR2 is SVGAGI (reference sequence). CDR3 residues: CASSPGLRQYF. The DNA for the CDR3 is TGTGCCAGCAGTCCTGGACTCCGGCAGTATTTT.

In its sample, this clonotype was seen once. A much bigger clone sits one base away, suggesting this may be a read error. V usage is TRBV29-1 and J usage is TRBJ2-3, with 9 bases matching TRBD2. The V gene's germline CDR1 is SQVTM and CDR2 ANQGSEA. Trimming cost V 1 base and J 3 bases; bases outside gene matches: 11. This CDR3 is 17 amino acids long. The CDR3 sequence is CSVEGGRVRGRTDTQYF. The CDR3, as DNA: TGCAGCGTTGAAGGCGGGAGGGTCAGGGGTCGGACAGATACGCAGTATTTT.

The genes are TRBV12-3 or TRBV12-4 and TRBJ2-1; 8 bases are a match to TRBD1. The CDR3 covers 18 residues. V dropped 3 bases and J dropped 10; count of bases not matched to a gene: 20. The CDR3 DNA follows: TGTGCCAGCAGTTTTTTTCCGATTCAGGGGGCTCTAGCCTACGAGCAGTTCTTC. Amino acids: CASSFFPIQGALAYEQFF.

The chain combines TRBV10-1 with TRBJ2-7; 9 nucleotides align to TRBD1. Germline-derived CDR1 and CDR2 are WNHNN and SYGVQD (reference sequence). The CDR3 runs to 15 residues. V shed 9 bases, J shed 3 bases, and the junction held 12 bases outside the gene matches. CDR3 DNA: TGCGCCAGTGGACAGGGGCATGCGAGGGTCTACGAGCAGTACTTC. Amino acid sequence: CASGQGHARVYEQYF.

In DNA, the CDR3 is TGCGCCAGCAGCACCGGACTAGCGGGATTCTACGAGCAGTACTTC. This codes for CASSTGLAGFYEQYF. The chain recombines TRBV5-1 with TRBJ2-7; 12 bases agree with TRBD2. The CDR3 is 15 amino acids. V gave up 4 bases and J gave up 3 bases; unmatched junction bases: 5. Germline loops: CDR1 SGHRS, CDR2 YFSETQ.

V gene TRBV12-3 or TRBV12-4 combines with J gene TRBJ2-2, with 8 bases fitting TRBD2. V was clipped by 6 bases and J by 3 bases; unmatched bases: 6. The CDR3 contains 15 residues. CDR3 DNA sequence: TGTGCCAGCAGCTACCGGGGGGGCCACACCGGGGAGCTGTTTTTT. It is translated as CASSYRGGHTGELFF.

The V call is TRBV27, the J call TRBJ1-4; no clear D gene. This CDR3 has 14 amino acids. V lost 2 bases and J 6 bases, leaving 10 bases between the germline ends. In germline, CDR1 is MNHEY, CDR2 SMNVEV (reference sequence). This CDR3 reads CASSLMVGDEKLFF. CDR3 in DNA: TGTGCCAGCAGTTTAATGGTTGGCGATGAAAAACTGTTTTTT.

This clonotype appeared a few times. The V gene is TRBV11-2, the J gene TRBJ2-1, with 9 bases fitting TRBD2. Trimming removed 5 bases from V and 8 bases from J; junction bases left unmatched: 10. The CDR3 consists of 15 residues. CDR1 is SGHAT, CDR2 FQNNGV, per germline. CDR3 sequence: CASSATSGSNHEQFF. The CDR3 nucleotides are TGTGCCAGCAGCGCGACTAGCGGCTCTAACCATGAGCAGTTCTTC.

V usage is TRBV18 and J usage is TRBJ2-5; maybe TRBD1 (6 bases). The CDR3 is 18 amino acids. CDR1 is KGHSH, CDR2 LQKENI, per germline. The germline V and J ends were trimmed by 3 bases and 2 bases, with 22 bases remaining between them. The CDR3 loop is CASSPQIAGEVNQETQYF. The CDR3 region has the DNA TGTGCCAGCTCACCCCAAATAGCAGGGGAAGTTAATCAAGAGACCCAGTACTTC. Together with reference TRBV18 and TRBJ2-5, the CDR3 gives the full variable domain: NAGVMQNPRHLVRRRGQEARLRCSPMKGHSHVYWYRQLPEEGLKFMVYLQKENIIDESGMPKERFSAEFPKEGPSILRIQQVVRGDSAAYFCASSPQIAGEVNQETQYFGPGTRLLVL.

This clonotype came up a few times. The V gene is TRBV6-5, the J gene TRBJ2-7; TRBD2 is a possible D gene (6 bases). V lost 6 bases, J lost 2 bases, and 11 bases lay in between. Germline CDR1 is MNHEY and CDR2 is SVGAGI. The CDR3 loop spans 13 amino acids. CDR3 nucleotides: TGTGCCAGCAGCAGACTAGGGCCCTACGAGCAGTACTTC. This gives the protein CASSRLGPYEQYF.

This clonotype was found many times. The chain links TRBV27 to TRBJ2-1; 13 nucleotides agree with TRBD2. Trimming at V came to 4 bases and at J to 4 bases, leaving 4 bases not matched to a gene. Germline CDR1 and CDR2: MNHEY and SMNVEV (reference sequence). The length of the CDR3 is 16 residues. CDR3 sequence reads: CASSWGLAGQYNEQFF. Written as DNA, the CDR3 is TGTGCCAGCAGTTGGGGACTAGCGGGGCAGTACAATGAGCAGTTCTTC.

J is TRBJ2-5 and V is TRBV2; no clear D gene. V lost 5 bases, J lost 4 bases, and 14 bases lay in between. The length of the CDR3 is 14 residues. The V gene's germline CDR1 is SNHLY and CDR2 FYNNEI. The CDR3 protein is CASSLYTYGETQYF. In nucleotides, the CDR3 is TGTGCCAGCAGTCTTTACACCTACGGAGAGACCCAGTACTTC.